This T cell receptor beta chain emerged from a study of low-dose radiotherapy and immunotherapy resistance in tumors. Study-level information: Patients were treated with intravenous nivolumab at 240 mg every two weeks and were also dosed with ipilimumab at 1 mg/kg every six weeks.

This clonotype was found many times. The time point was: after trial treatment. Treatment of the sample: LDRT plus nivolumab, ipilimumab, low-dose cyclophosphamide and aspirin (RACIN trial). Low-dose radiotherapy and low-dose cyclophosphamide, together with aspirin, ipilimumab and nivolumab, were given to donors. Patients deemed eligible presented with advanced solid tumors lacking tumor-infiltrating lymphocytes. The germline V gene has CDR1 MGHRA and CDR2 YSYEKL. V was pared by 0 bases and J by 4 bases, with 15 bases between. CDR3 length equals 17 residues. With TRAV- and TRBV-specific primers, first-strand cDNA was made, covering the alpha and beta chains. TCR amplification used 20 to 25 PCR cycles, a constant-region primer and a V-primer adapter. Amplifying the isolated mRNA was done by in vitro transcription. TCRdb re-called the reads with MiXCR, one entry per CDR3 protein. The sample includes about 100,000 distinct CDR3 sequences, roughly 20% seen only once; the top ten take roughly 4.3%.

The receptor comes from a male donor with prostate cancer. The source material was PBMCs, sampled after low-dose radiotherapy plus immunotherapy. The chain has TRBV4-1 and TRBJ2-2; D might be TRBD1 (6 bases). CDR3 region: CASSQEPQGPSTGELFF. CDR3 coding DNA: TGCGCCAGCAGCCAAGAACCACAGGGCCCCAGCACCGGGGAGCTGTTTTTT.